The next 4 T cell receptor beta chains were all read from a single sample in a study of CXCR3-negative and CXCR3-positive naive CD8 T cells. All TRB cDNA libraries came from 5' RACE performed with UMI labels. TCRdb processed the 5' RACE reads again and assigns one entry to each CDR3 protein, with no DNA. The sample totals 45,000 or so distinct CDR3 sequences. Sequenced input: naive CXCR3- CD8+ T cells from blood. The subset is: CD45RO-CCR7+CD27+CD95- naive CD8+ T cells lacking CXCR3 (TNR3-). The receptors were gathered from a human donor in good health. Some clones in this sample may be carry-over from other donors' samples.

V is TRBV28 and J is TRBJ2-7; TCRdb outputs TRBD1, but without DNA this stays unchecked. The CDR3 is 13 residues long. CDR1 MDHEN and CDR2 SYDVKM come from the germline V gene. The CDR3 loop reads CASSSRETYEQYF.

V is TRBV7-8 and J is TRBJ2-7. Germline values: CDR1 SGHVS, CDR2 FQNEAQ. This CDR3 is 12 amino acids long. CDR3 loop: CASGWTAYEQYF.

The chain recombines TRBV2 with TRBJ2-5; without DNA, the TCRdb call of TRBD2 cannot be checked. Germline CDR1 and CDR2: SNHLY and FYNNEI. CDR3 length equals 14 residues. CDR3 protein: CASKSGRARETQYF.

This chain links TRBV12-3 or TRBV12-4 with TRBJ2-7; TCRdb outputs TRBD1, but without DNA this stays unchecked. The CDR3 totals 14 residues. The CDR3 sequence: CASSLSYGTYEQYF.